Below are 16 T cell receptor beta chains sequenced from a single sample in a study of blood T cells in healthy people across ages. It was with a sample-barcoded 5' primer and a J-beta primer mix that a second PCR of about 6 to 12 cycles was run. TCRdb processed the 5' RACE reads anew with MiXCR; each CDR3 protein has one entry. Among about 900,000 distinct CDR3 sequences listed, around 62% were seen once. Sequenced: blood. The receptors were sampled from a man aged 25 to 40 in good health.

The chain employs TRBV25-1 and TRBJ1-4; TRBD1 might be the D (5 bases). V lost 3 bases and J 8 bases, leaving 13 bases between the germline ends. CDR1 is MGHDK and CDR2 is SYGVNS in the germline V gene. The CDR3 is 14 residues long. CDR3 residues: CASSDTGGGEKLFF. CDR3 nucleotide sequence: TGTGCCAGCAGTGATACCGGGGGGGGAGAAAAACTGTTTTTT.

The chain uses TRBV20-1 and TRBJ1-2; D gene uncertain. Germline loops: CDR1 DFQATT, CDR2 SNEGSKA (reference sequence). The CDR3 has 14 residues. Between the trimmed V and J ends, which lost 0 bases and 13 bases, there was a span of 21 bases. CDR3 bases: TGCAGTGCTAGAGATCTTATGATGGGGAGAACAGCCACCTTC. Encoded protein: CSARDLMMGRTATF.

This clonotype was seen only a few times. The chain recombines TRBV4-3 with TRBJ2-3; 8 nucleotides line up with TRBD1. The V gene's germline CDR1 is LGHNA and CDR2 YSLEER. This CDR3 spans 16 amino acids. With 4 bases clipped from V and 1 base from J, the junction kept 7 bases outside the gene matches. The chain's CDR3 is CASSRNRGTGTDTQYF. CDR3 nucleotides: TGCGCCAGCAGCCGGAACAGGGGGACTGGCACAGATACGCAGTATTTT.

This rearrangement joins TRBV7-2 to TRBJ2-1; D might be TRBD1 or TRBD2, each matching 6 bases. The CDR3 has 16 residues. The germline gives CDR1 SGHTA, CDR2 FQGNSA. Trimming took off 3 bases at V and 2 bases at J, with 14 bases between the two ends. The CDR3 DNA reads TGTGCCAGCAGCTTCAGCGTCGGGGGCGCCTACAATGAGCAGTTCTTC. As protein: CASSFSVGGAYNEQFF.

The chain employs TRBV7-3 and TRBJ2-5; no clear D. Matching the DNA end better, TRBJ2-7 makes the J call doubtful. This CDR3 spans 20 amino acids. Looked up from germline, CDR1 is SGHTA and CDR2 is FQGTGA. The CDR3 region is CASSFPFLSPYKNGSYEQYF. CDR3 in DNA: TGTGCCAGCAGCTTCCCGTTTTTGTCTCCCTACAAAAACGGGTCCTACGAGCAGTACTTC.

This chain uses TRBV5-1 with TRBJ2-2, with D possibly matching TRBD2 (6 bases). Germline loops: CDR1 SGHRS, CDR2 YFSETQ. The CDR3 runs 15 residues. The V and J ends lost 3 bases and 2 bases respectively, with 11 bases between them. CDR3 loop: CASSYRDSNTGELFF. In DNA, the CDR3 is TGCGCCAGCAGCTACCGGGACTCTAACACCGGGGAGCTGTTTTTT.

This sequence joins TRBV24-1 and TRBJ2-7; 7 bases are a match to TRBD1. Judging by the DNA end, TRBJ2-5 fits better; the J call may be wrong. The CDR3 contains 13 residues. CDR1 KGHDR and CDR2 SFDVKD come from the germline V gene. CDR3 nucleotides: TGTGCCACCAGTAACAACAGGGGACAGACCCAGTACTTC. It codes for CATSNNRGQTQYF.

This clonotype was counted at least ten times. At one of its ends the junction is not consistent with the germline gene, which may arise from a read error. V usage is TRBV12-3 or TRBV12-4 and J usage is TRBJ2-1; TRBD2 aligns across 8 bases. The CDR3 length is 14 residues. DNA for the CDR3: TGTGCCAGCAGCTTAGCGGGGACCTACAATGAGCAGTTCTTC. It codes for CASSLAGTYNEQFF.

About this clonotype: This may be a read error: a much more frequent sequence differs by one nucleotide. This chain links TRBV5-1 with TRBJ2-3; 9 bases map to TRBD2. The CDR3 covers 16 residues. Germline CDR1 and CDR2: SGHRS and YFSETQ. CDR3 nucleotides: TGCGCCAGCAACTTGGAAGCGGGGGGATACACAGATACGCAGTATTTT. Translation: CASNLEAGGYTDTQYF.

The chain has TRBV5-8 and TRBJ2-1; TRBD1 matches 9 bases. The length of the CDR3 is 16 residues. V was clipped by 2 bases and J by 5 bases; unmatched bases: 8. CDR1 SGHTS and CDR2 YDEGEE come from the germline V gene. The DNA for the CDR3 is TGTGCCAGCAGCTTATATCGGGACAGGGTGGACAATGAGCAGTTCTTC. Protein sequence: CASSLYRDRVDNEQFF. Using reference TRBV5-8 and TRBJ2-1 for the parts outside the CDR3, the full variable domain is EAGVTQSPTHLIKTRGQQATLRCSPISGHTSVYWYQQALGLGLQFLLWYDEGEERNRGNFPPRFSGRQFPNYSSELNVNALELEDSALYLCASSLYRDRVDNEQFFGPGTRLTVL.

Only one count was recorded for this clonotype. The chain links TRBV20-1 to TRBJ2-7; TRBD1 aligns across 9 bases. J was trimmed by 1 base and V by 6 bases; bases with no gene match: 10. The CDR3 consists of 15 residues. CDR1 and CDR2 (germline): DFQATT, SNEGSKA (reference sequence). The CDR3 region is CSAPGQGQPSYEQYF. CDR3 DNA sequence: TGCAGTGCCCCGGGACAGGGTCAACCGTCCTACGAGCAGTACTTC.

This clonotype was counted many times. The rearrangement links TRBV3-1 to TRBJ1-4; a possible D gene is TRBD1 (5 bases). This CDR3 contains 13 residues. The V gene's germline CDR1 is LGHDT and CDR2 YNNKEL (reference sequence). The ends were cut back, 2 bases at V and 5 bases at J, with 6 bases in the middle. As DNA, the CDR3 is TGTGCCAGCAGCCAAAGGGGCAATGAAAAACTGTTTTTT. It yields the protein CASSQRGNEKLFF.

This clonotype showed up just a few times. The V call is TRBV12-3 or TRBV12-4, the J call TRBJ2-7; maybe TRBD1 (5 bases). This CDR3 contains 12 residues. Trimming shortened V by 4 bases and J by 5 bases, and 9 bases separated the two germline ends. The CDR3 sequence is CASSSTVDEQYF. The CDR3 nucleotides are TGTGCCAGCAGTTCGACAGTAGACGAGCAGTACTTC.

The chain uses TRBV12-3 or TRBV12-4 and TRBJ1-2; TRBD1 agrees at 9 bases. The CDR3 has 15 residues. The junction had 9 bases not matched to a gene; V was cut back by 4 bases and J by 6 bases. Here the CDR3 reads CASSSPGQGVDGYTF. CDR3 DNA: TGTGCCAGCAGTTCCCCGGGACAGGGTGTCGATGGCTACACCTTC.

This chain uses TRBV9 with TRBJ2-1, with 7 bases matching TRBD1. The CDR3 length is 14 residues. The V gene end was trimmed by 1 base and the J gene end by 5 bases; junction bases not matched to a gene: 3. Germline loops: CDR1 SGDLS, CDR2 YYNGEE. The CDR3 DNA reads TGTGCCAGCAGCGTAAAGGGACAGAACAATGAGCAGTTCTTC. It translates to CASSVKGQNNEQFF.

The chain joins TRBV11-2 to TRBJ2-6; possible D gene TRBD1, 6 bases. Trimming took 5 bases from V and 2 from J, leaving 13 bases between them. The CDR3 length is 16 residues. CDR1 is SGHAT and CDR2 is FQNNGV in the germline V gene. The CDR3 protein is CASSPLHRAGANVLTF. The CDR3 DNA reads as TGTGCCAGCAGCCCCCTACACAGGGCTGGGGCCAACGTCCTGACTTTC.